Presented here are 17 T cell receptor beta chains from one specimen sequenced in a study of shared clonotypes between healthy human individuals. The method was immunoSEQ multiplex PCR; TCRdb's version includes in-frame clones alone and lacks a portion of them. The sample has millions of clones, 90% to 95% seen once; the top ten hold 0.1% to 0.15%. The sequencing sample was made of naive CD4+ T cells sorted from blood. Subset meaning: CD45RA+ positively selected. Source of these receptors: a man aged 18 to 29 in good health.

The CDR3 bases are TGTGCCAGCAGCTCACAGGGGCCCCAGTACGAGCAGTACTTC. It yields the protein CASSSQGPQYEQYF. The J gene is TRBJ2-7, the V gene TRBV7-9; 7 bases are shared with TRBD1. The junction had 7 bases not matched to a gene; V was cut back by 4 bases and J by 4 bases. CDR1 and CDR2 (germline): SEHNR, FQNEAQ (reference sequence). This CDR3 region has 14 residues.

The CDR3 is CASSLELGTSYTF. The DNA of the CDR3 is TGCGCCAGCAGCTTGGAACTCGGGACTAGCTACACCTTC. The chain is built from TRBV5-1 and TRBJ1-2; D may be TRBD1 (5 bases). The germline V and J ends were trimmed by 0 bases and 9 bases, with 12 bases remaining between them. This CDR3 comprises 13 residues. CDR1 is SGHRS and CDR2 is YFSETQ in the germline V gene. Based on the CDR3 plus reference TRBV5-1 and TRBJ1-2, the full variable domain is KAGVTQTPRYLIKTRGQQVTLSCSPISGHRSVSWYQQTPGQGLQFLFEYFSETQRNKGNFPGRFSGRQFSNSRSEMNVSTLELGDSALYLCASSLELGTSYTFGSGTRLTVV.

This rearrangement joins TRBV6-1 to TRBJ1-1; no reliable D call. Germline CDR1 and CDR2: MNHNS and SASEGT. This CDR3 has 13 residues. V lost 2 bases and J 5 bases, leaving 9 bases between the germline ends. The DNA for the CDR3 is TGTGCCAGCAGTGAATTCGTAGTGACTGAAGCTTTCTTT. Its protein is CASSEFVVTEAFF.

The chain uses TRBV10-2 and TRBJ1-2; 7 bases match TRBD1. V shed 8 bases, J shed 4 bases, and the junction held 10 bases outside the gene matches. There are 14 residues in the CDR3. Looked up from germline, CDR1 is WSHSY and CDR2 is SAAADI. The CDR3 nucleotides are TGCGCCAGCTCTACCGGGACAGAGAGCTATGGCTACACCTTC. Its translation: CASSTGTESYGYTF.

The rearrangement links TRBV4-1 to TRBJ2-7; D gene uncertain. The CDR3 runs to 15 residues. Germline V gene lookup returns CDR1 MGHRA and CDR2 YSYEKL. Deletions cut 0 bases from V and 2 bases from J, with 11 bases between. The CDR3 nucleotides are TGCGCCAGCAGCCAAGACAGGAACGCCCCCTACGAGCAGTACTTC. Its translation: CASSQDRNAPYEQYF.

This clone was seen a single time. The genes are TRBV10-3 and TRBJ2-7; 9 bases agree with TRBD2. This CDR3 has 13 amino acids. Germline CDR1 and CDR2: ENHRY and SYGVKD. With 9 bases clipped from V and 3 bases from J, the junction kept 6 bases outside the gene matches. CDR3 sequence reads: CAIVAGENYEQYF. The DNA for the CDR3 is TGTGCCATTGTAGCGGGGGAGAACTACGAGCAGTACTTC.

V is TRBV4-1 and J is TRBJ2-1; 14 bases are shared with TRBD2. In germline, CDR1 is MGHRA, CDR2 YSYEKL. CDR3 length: 16 residues. The J segment lost 7 bases and the V segment lost 4 bases, leaving 6 bases of the junction unmatched. The CDR3, as DNA: TGCGCCAGCAGCCCATTGGGACTAGCGGGGGATAATGAGCAGTTCTTC. As protein: CASSPLGLAGDNEQFF.

As regards this clone: Other DNA variants within this sample encode the same CDR3. The chain carries TRBV7-2 and TRBJ2-7, with TRBD2 as a possible D gene (6 bases). The germline gives CDR1 SGHTA, CDR2 FQGNSA. Trimming shortened V by 3 bases and J by 2 bases, and 14 bases separated the two germline ends. The CDR3 sequence is 15 residues long. CDR3 in amino acids: CASSFTGTGPYEQYF. The DNA for the CDR3 is TGTGCCAGCAGCTTCACCGGGACTGGGCCCTACGAGCAGTACTTC.

In regard to this clone: This specimen includes other DNA sequences encoding the same CDR3. The CDR3 DNA reads TGCGCCAGCAGCTTACAGCAGACCTACGAGCAGTACTTC. Translating it yields CASSLQQTYEQYF. The chain is built from TRBV5-1 and TRBJ2-7; D not certain. The CDR3 spans 13 residues. Per the germline V gene, CDR1 is SGHRS and CDR2 is YFSETQ. The V end was cut by 2 bases, the J end by 2 bases, with 8 bases between.

This clone was seen only once. The V call is TRBV5-4, the J call TRBJ2-7; TRBD1 matches at 8 bases. Germline CDR1 reads SGHNT; CDR2 reads YYREEE (reference sequence). The length of the CDR3 is 14 residues. The V gene end was trimmed by 4 bases and the J gene end by 3 bases; junction bases not matched to a gene: 6. For the CDR3, the DNA is TGTGCCAGCAGCGAGGGACAGGTAAACTACGAGCAGTACTTC. This gives the protein CASSEGQVNYEQYF.

This chain joins TRBV11-3 and TRBJ1-3; tentative D call: TRBD1 (6 bases). The germline V and J ends were trimmed by 4 bases and 4 bases, with 11 bases remaining between them. The CDR3 length is 14 residues. Germline V lookup: CDR1 SGHNT, CDR2 YENEEA. DNA for the CDR3: TGTGCCAGCAGCTCAAGGACAGCCGGAAACACCATATATTTT. Its protein product is CASSSRTAGNTIYF.

In this sample, this clone turned up once. The chain couples TRBV19 to TRBJ1-5; D is possibly TRBD1 (5 bases). There are 15 residues in the CDR3. Trimming took 10 bases from V and 4 from J, leaving 20 bases between them. CDR1 and CDR2 (germline): LNHDA, SQIVND (reference sequence). The CDR3 DNA reads as TGTGCCACTTCCTTAACGGGGCTGGGGAATCAGCCCCAGCATTTT. Translating it yields CATSLTGLGNQPQHF.

The chain joins TRBV7-9 to TRBJ2-5; TRBD1 matches at 7 bases. The CDR3 is 15 amino acids. The V gene end was trimmed by 2 bases and the J gene end by 1 base; junction bases not matched to a gene: 4. The V gene's germline CDR1 is SEHNR and CDR2 FQNEAQ (reference sequence). Here the CDR3 reads CASSLLGQVQETQYF. The CDR3 DNA is TGTGCCAGCAGCTTACTCGGACAGGTCCAAGAGACCCAGTACTTC. Based on the CDR3 plus reference TRBV7-9 and TRBJ2-5, the full variable domain is DTGVSQNPRHKITKRGQNVTFRCDPISEHNRLYWYRQTLGQGPEFLTYFQNEAQLEKSRLLSDRFSAERPKGSFSTLEIQRTEQGDSAMYLCASSLLGQVQETQYFGPGTRLLVL.

A note on this clone: A much larger clonotype is one base distant, so this may be a read error. Other DNA sequences within the sample encode an identical CDR3. The rearrangement uses TRBV2 and TRBJ2-7; D is unresolved. The CDR3 sequence is 11 residues long. With 6 bases removed from V and 0 bases from J, the gap between germline ends came to 3 bases. The germline V gene encodes CDR1 SNHLY and CDR2 FYNNEI. In nucleotides, the CDR3 is TGTGCCAGCAGCGTCTCCTACGAGCAGTACTTC. It specifies CASSVSYEQYF.

The chain employs TRBV2 and TRBJ2-3, with 12 bases lining up with TRBD2. The germline V gene has CDR1 SNHLY and CDR2 FYNNEI. The length of the CDR3 is 16 residues. Losses at the gene ends were 6 bases for V and 1 base for J; bases not matched to a gene: 5. The CDR3 bases are TGTGCCAGCAGAGGACTAGCGGGAAAGGGCACAGATACGCAGTATTTT. Encoded protein: CASRGLAGKGTDTQYF. Based on the CDR3 plus reference TRBV2 and TRBJ2-3, the full variable domain is EPEVTQTPSHQVTQMGQEVILRCVPISNHLYFYWYRQILGQKVEFLVSFYNNEISEKSEIFDDQFSVERPDGSNFTLKIRSTKLEDSAMYFCASRGLAGKGTDTQYFGPGTRLTVL.

The J gene is TRBJ2-5, the V gene TRBV5-1, with D hard to call. CDR1 and CDR2 from the germline V gene are SGHRS and YFSETQ. V was cut by 4 bases and J by 1 base, with 14 bases left in between. This CDR3 is 15 amino acids long. CDR3 loop: CASSLGREPQETQYF. As DNA, the CDR3 is TGCGCCAGCAGCCTGGGAAGAGAACCCCAAGAGACCCAGTACTTC.

The chain employs TRBV29-1 and TRBJ2-2; 7 bases are shared with TRBD2. Germline assignment: CDR1 SQVTM and CDR2 ANQGSEA. J gave up 5 bases and V 2 bases, and 5 bases lay outside the gene matches. The CDR3 is made up of 14 amino acids. CDR3 nucleotides: TGCAGCGTTGAAAGCGGGGTGAGGACCGGGGAGCTGTTTTTT. Translating gives CSVESGVRTGELFF.